This TCR beta chain was recovered during a study of blood T cell repertoires in COVID-19 (dated by TCRdb to 2019 to 2021). Context from the whole study: Samples from collaborators originated in the United States, Italy and Spain and spanned both the acute and convalescent phases of COVID-19. A de-identified subject ID, COVID-19 status, age in years and sex were almost always included in the sample metadata. The samples were drawn from the first 160 participants of the ongoing ImmuneRACE study and from about 1,200 subjects provided by 6 global collaborators. The dataset comprised deeply sampled blood TCRbeta repertoires from subjects exposed to, actively infected with, or recovered from COVID-19. The prospective study material was composed of cDNA or gDNA derived from T cells, B-cell-depleted T cells, or PBMCs. The repertoires were released in a freely available public database meant as a resource for research on the immune response to SARS-CoV-2. Where HLA class I and class II types were available, the types were taken from metadata supplied by the sample provider, not from assay-based typing.

According to the germline V gene, CDR1 reads SGHTA and CDR2 reads FQGTGA. From cysteine to phenylalanine, the CDR3 is 19 amino acids long. Of the read, only the CDR3 DNA is kept; its 57 bases are in frame from base 1. Trimming takes 5 bases from V and 0 bases from J, and the germline ends sit 24 bases apart. The immunoSEQ Assay, a bias-controlled multiplex PCR, was used to amplify TCRbeta CDR3 regions from genomic DNA. As for the original processing: The number of nucleated cells in each sample was estimated by amplification of reference gene primers within the assay. To quantify the absolute abundance of each unique TCRbeta CDR3 rearrangement, sequence reads were collapsed and filtered. Productive Simpson clonality was computed per sample as the square root of Simpson's diversity index over productive rearrangements. Held by TCRdb, this immuneACCESS table contains in-frame sequences only and omits some clones. Under half of the omission traces to an unresolved V gene where checked; the cause of the rest is unknown. V and J calls and clone size are copied from that table; D and trimming were computed from the DNA. The sample contains 20,000 or so clones, approximately 90% of them found a single time. More than 10% of the sample rests with the top ten.

About this clone: Its recognized antigen is unknown. No much larger clone is present one base from it, and per-base qualities are unavailable.

The collaborating institutions used their own protocols to collect whole blood in K2EDTA tubes. For TCRbeta analysis, collaborators shipped samples as frozen whole blood, isolated PBMCs, or DNA extracted from either of those sample types. Broad study findings and their caveats: The quantity of clinical and demographic metadata differed by source and by participant and was supplied without curation.

Sequencing used peripheral blood. The chain was built from TRBV7-3 and TRBJ2-3, with the D gene uncertain. The clonotype was recovered from a woman older than 75 with active or convalescent COVID-19. The CDR3 reads CASSRSVSTKISSTDTQYF. The DNA sequence is TGTGCCAGCAGCCGCTCAGTCTCGACAAAAATCTCTAGCACAGATACGCAGTATTTT. The variable domain in full, with residues beyond the CDR3 obtained from the reference TRBV7-3 and TRBJ2-3 genes, is GAGVSQTPSNKVTEKGKYVELRCDPISGHTALYWYRQSLGQGPEFLIYFQGTGAADDSGLPNDRFFAVRPEGSVSTLKIQRTERGDSAVYLCASSRSVSTKISSTDTQYFGPGTRLTVL.